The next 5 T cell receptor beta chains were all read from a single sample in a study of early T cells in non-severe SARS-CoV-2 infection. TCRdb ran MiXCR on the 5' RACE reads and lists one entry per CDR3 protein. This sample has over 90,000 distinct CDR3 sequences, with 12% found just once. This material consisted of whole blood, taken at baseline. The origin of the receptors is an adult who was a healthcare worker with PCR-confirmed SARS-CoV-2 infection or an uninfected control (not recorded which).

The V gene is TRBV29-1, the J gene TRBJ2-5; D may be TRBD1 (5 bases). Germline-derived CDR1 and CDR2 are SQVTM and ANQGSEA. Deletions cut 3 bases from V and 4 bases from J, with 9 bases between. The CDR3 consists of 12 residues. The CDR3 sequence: CSVDKGSETQYF. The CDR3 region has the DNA TGCAGCGTTGATAAGGGGTCAGAGACCCAGTACTTC.

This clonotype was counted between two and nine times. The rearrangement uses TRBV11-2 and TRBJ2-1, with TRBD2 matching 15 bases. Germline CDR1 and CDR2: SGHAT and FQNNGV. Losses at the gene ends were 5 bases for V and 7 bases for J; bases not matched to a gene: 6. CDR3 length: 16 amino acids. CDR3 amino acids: CASSPGTSGRPNEQFF. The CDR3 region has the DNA TGTGCCAGCAGCCCCGGGACTAGCGGGAGGCCGAATGAGCAGTTCTTC.

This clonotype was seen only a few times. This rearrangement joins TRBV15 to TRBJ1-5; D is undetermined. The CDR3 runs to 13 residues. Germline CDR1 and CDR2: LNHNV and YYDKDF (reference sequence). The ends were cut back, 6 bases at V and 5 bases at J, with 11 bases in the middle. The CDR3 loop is CATSGRRYQPQHF. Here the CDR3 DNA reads TGTGCCACCAGTGGCAGGAGGTATCAGCCCCAGCATTTT.

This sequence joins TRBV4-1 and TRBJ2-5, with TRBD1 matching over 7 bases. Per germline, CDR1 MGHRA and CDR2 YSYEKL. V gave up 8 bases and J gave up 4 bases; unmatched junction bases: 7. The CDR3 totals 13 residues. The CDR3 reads CASRQTGVETQYF. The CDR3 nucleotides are TGCGCCAGCCGTCAAACAGGGGTAGAGACCCAGTACTTC.

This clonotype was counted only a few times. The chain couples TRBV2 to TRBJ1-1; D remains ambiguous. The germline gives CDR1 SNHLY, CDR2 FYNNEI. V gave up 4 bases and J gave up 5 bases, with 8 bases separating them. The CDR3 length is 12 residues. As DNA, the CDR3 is TGTGCCAGCAGTGGCAGGCGGACTGAAGCTTTCTTT. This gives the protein CASSGRRTEAFF.